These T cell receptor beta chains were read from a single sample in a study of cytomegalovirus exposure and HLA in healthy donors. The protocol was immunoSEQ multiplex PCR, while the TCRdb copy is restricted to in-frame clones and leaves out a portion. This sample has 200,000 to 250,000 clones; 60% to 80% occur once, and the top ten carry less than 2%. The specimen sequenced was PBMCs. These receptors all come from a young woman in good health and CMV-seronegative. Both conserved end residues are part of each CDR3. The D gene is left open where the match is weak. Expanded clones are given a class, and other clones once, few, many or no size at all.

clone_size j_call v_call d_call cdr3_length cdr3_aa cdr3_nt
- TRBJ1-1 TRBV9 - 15 CASSVEPGGDTEAFF TGTGCCAGCAGCGTAGAGCCGGGAGGGGACACTGAAGCTTTCTTT
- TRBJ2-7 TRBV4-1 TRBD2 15 CASSHSSGSNYEQYF TGCGCCAGCAGCCACTCCAGCGGGAGTAACTACGAGCAGTACTTC
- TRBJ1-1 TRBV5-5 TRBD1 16 CASSWDPAGGNTEAFF TGTGCCAGCAGCTGGGACCCAGCAGGGGGGAACACTGAAGCTTTCTTT
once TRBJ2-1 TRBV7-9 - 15 CASSPAGLFYNEQFF TGTGCCAGCAGCCCGGCAGGGTTATTCTACAATGAGCAGTTCTTC
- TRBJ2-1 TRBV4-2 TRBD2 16 CASSRGGREEGNEQFF TGTGCCAGCTCCAGGGGAGGGCGGGAGGAAGGGAATGAGCAGTTCTTC
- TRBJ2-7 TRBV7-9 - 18 CASSLGWGKVQGSYEQYF TGTGCCAGCAGCTTAGGGTGGGGAAAGGTGCAGGGCTCCTACGAGCAGTACTTC
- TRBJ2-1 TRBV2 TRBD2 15 CASRLLAGPFNEQFF TGTGCCAGCAGGTTACTAGCGGGACCTTTTAATGAGCAGTTCTTC
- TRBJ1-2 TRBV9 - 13 CASSVGGGNGYTF TGTGCCAGCAGCGTAGGGGGAGGGAATGGCTACACCTTC
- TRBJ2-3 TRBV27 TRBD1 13 CASSLFMGQSLHF TGTGCCAGCAGTTTATTTATGGGACAGAGTTTGCATTTT
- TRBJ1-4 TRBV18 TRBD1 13 CASSPTGDEKLFF TGTGCCAGCTCACCAACAGGGGATGAAAAACTGTTTTTT
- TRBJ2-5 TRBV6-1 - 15 CASSLGYGAQETQYF TGTGCCAGCAGTCTAGGCTATGGCGCGCAAGAGACCCAGTACTTC
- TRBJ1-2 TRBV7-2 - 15 CASSLEQGLNYGYTF TGTGCCAGCAGCTTAGAACAGGGCCTTAACTATGGCTACACCTTC
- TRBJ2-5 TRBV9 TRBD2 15 CASSLGLAVQETQYF TGTGCCAGCAGCCTCGGACTAGCGGTGCAAGAGACCCAGTACTTC
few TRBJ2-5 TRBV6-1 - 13 CASSLDYQETQYF TGTGCCAGCAGTTTAGACTACCAAGAGACCCAGTACTTC
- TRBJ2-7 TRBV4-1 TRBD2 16 CASRDVWAGGAYEQYF TGCGCCAGCAGAGACGTATGGGCGGGGGGAGCCTACGAGCAGTACTTC
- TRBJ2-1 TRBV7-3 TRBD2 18 CASSSLGGGGGLRDEQFF TGTGCCAGCAGCAGCCTCGGGGGGGGCGGGGGCCTCCGGGATGAGCAGTTCTTC
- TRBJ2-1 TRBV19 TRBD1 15 CASSLTAGQGDEQFF TGTGCCAGTAGCCTCACCGCCGGACAGGGGGATGAGCAGTTCTTC
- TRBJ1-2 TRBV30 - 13 CAWSVSGLWDYTF TGTGCCTGGAGCGTAAGTGGACTATGGGACTACACCTTC
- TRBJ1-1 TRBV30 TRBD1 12 CAWSGDRGMLFF TGTGCCTGGAGTGGGGACAGGGGAATGTTATTCTTT
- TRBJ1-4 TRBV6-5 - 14 CASGLSTGNEKLFF TGTGCCAGCGGCCTCTCGACAGGAAATGAAAAACTGTTTTTT
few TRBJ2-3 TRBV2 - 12 CASSDRLSAQYF TGTGCCAGCAGTGACCGACTAAGTGCGCAGTATTTT
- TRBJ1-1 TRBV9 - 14 CASSVVSGDTEAFF TGTGCCAGCAGCGTAGTCTCGGGAGACACTGAAGCTTTCTTT
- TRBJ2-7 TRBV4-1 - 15 CASSQGEQGRYEQYF TGCGCCAGCAGCCAAGGAGAACAGGGACGCTACGAGCAGTACTTC
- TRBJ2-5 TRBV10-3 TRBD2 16 CAISPRAASGGETQYF TGTGCCATCAGCCCTAGGGCCGCTAGCGGGGGGGAGACCCAGTACTTC
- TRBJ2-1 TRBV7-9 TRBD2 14 CASFEGGSYNEQFF TGTGCCAGCTTCGAGGGAGGGTCCTACAATGAGCAGTTCTTC
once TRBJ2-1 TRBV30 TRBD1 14 CAWTKGASYNEQFF TGTGCCTGGACGAAGGGGGCTTCCTACAATGAGCAGTTCTTC
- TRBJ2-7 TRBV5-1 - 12 CASSSPAYEQYF TGCGCCAGCAGCTCCCCCGCCTACGAGCAGTACTTC
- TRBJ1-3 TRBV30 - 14 CAWSATVTGNTIYF TGTGCCTGGAGTGCGACAGTGACTGGAAACACCATATATTTT
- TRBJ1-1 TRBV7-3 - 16 CASSFQASPMNTEAFF TGTGCCAGCAGCTTCCAAGCGAGTCCAATGAACACTGAAGCTTTCTTT
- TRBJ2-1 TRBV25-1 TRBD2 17 CASSDWGLAGRRNEQFF TGTGCCAGCAGTGATTGGGGACTAGCGGGACGTCGGAATGAGCAGTTCTTC
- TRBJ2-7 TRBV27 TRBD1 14 CASGIRDRGNEQYF TGTGCCAGCGGGATCCGGGACAGGGGCAACGAGCAGTACTTC
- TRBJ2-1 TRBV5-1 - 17 CASSLTDTRSSYNEQFF TGCGCCAGCAGTTTGACGGACACGCGAAGCTCCTACAATGAGCAGTTCTTC
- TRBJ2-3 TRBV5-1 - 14 CASRTQGSTDTQYF TGCGCCAGCAGGACGCAGGGTAGCACAGATACGCAGTATTTT
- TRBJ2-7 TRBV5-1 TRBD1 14 CASSDLGQQYEQYF TGCGCCAGCAGTGATCTGGGACAGCAGTACGAGCAGTACTTC
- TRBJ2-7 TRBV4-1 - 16 CASSQDGAGNSYEQYF TGCGCCAGCAGCCAAGATGGGGCAGGGAACTCCTACGAGCAGTACTTC
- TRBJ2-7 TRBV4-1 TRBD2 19 CASSQDRGAGGPSSYEQYF TGCGCCAGCAGCCAAGATCGCGGAGCGGGGGGCCCAAGCTCCTACGAGCAGTACTTC
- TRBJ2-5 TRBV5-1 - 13 CASSLEGDKTQYF TGCGCCAGCAGCTTGGAAGGGGATAAGACCCAGTACTTC
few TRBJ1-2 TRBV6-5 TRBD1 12 CASTLTGEGYTF TGTGCCAGCACCTTAACAGGGGAAGGCTACACCTTC
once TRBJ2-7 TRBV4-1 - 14 CASSQVQASYEQYF TGCGCCAGCAGCCAAGTCCAGGCCTCCTACGAGCAGTACTTC
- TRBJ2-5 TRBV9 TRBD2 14 CASSPQGLVGTQYF TGTGCCAGCAGCCCCCAAGGACTAGTCGGGACCCAGTACTTC
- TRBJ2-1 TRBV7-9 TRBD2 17 CASSTRTSGGLQGEQFF TGTGCCAGCAGCACTCGGACTAGCGGGGGCCTCCAGGGTGAGCAGTTCTTC
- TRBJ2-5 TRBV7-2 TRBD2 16 CASSDGGRGGQETQYF TGTGCCAGCAGCGACGGGGGGCGGGGGGGCCAGGAGACCCAGTACTTC
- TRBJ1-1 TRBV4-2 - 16 CASSQERRGQNTEAFF TGTGCCAGCAGCCAAGAAAGGAGGGGCCAGAACACTGAAGCTTTCTTT
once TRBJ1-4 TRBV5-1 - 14 CASSPAWEGRKLFF TGCGCCAGCAGCCCGGCGTGGGAGGGTAGAAAACTGTTTTTT
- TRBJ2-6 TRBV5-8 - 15 CASSLIRSGANVLTF TGTGCCAGCAGCTTGATCCGTTCTGGGGCCAACGTCCTGACTTTC
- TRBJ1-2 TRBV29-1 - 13 CSVDGSSNYGYTF TGCAGCGTTGATGGCTCTTCTAACTATGGCTACACCTTC
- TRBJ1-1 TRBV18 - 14 CASSPEDRNTEAFF TGTGCCAGCTCACCCGAAGACAGGAACACTGAAGCTTTCTTT
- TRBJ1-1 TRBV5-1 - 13 CASSHGANTEAFF TGCGCCAGCAGCCATGGGGCGAACACTGAAGCTTTCTTT
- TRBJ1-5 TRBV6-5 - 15 CASTSPEGGNQPQHF TGTGCCAGCACCTCCCCTGAGGGAGGGAATCAGCCCCAGCATTTT
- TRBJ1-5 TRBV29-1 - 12 CSVAGINQPQHF TGCAGCGTTGCAGGGATCAATCAGCCCCAGCATTTT
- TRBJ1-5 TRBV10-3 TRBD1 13 CAARQGSNQPQHF TGTGCCGCCAGACAGGGAAGCAATCAGCCCCAGCATTTT
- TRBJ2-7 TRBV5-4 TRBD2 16 CASSLLAGDGGYEQYF TGTGCCAGCAGCTTGCTAGCGGGAGATGGGGGTTACGAGCAGTACTTC
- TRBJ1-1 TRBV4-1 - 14 CASSQEGGSSEAFF TGCGCCAGCAGCCAAGAAGGGGGTAGCTCTGAAGCTTTCTTT
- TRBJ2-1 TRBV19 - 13 CASRDSTYNEQFF TGTGCCAGTAGAGACTCTACCTACAATGAGCAGTTCTTC
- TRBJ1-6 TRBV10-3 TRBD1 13 CAITGQVSSPLHF TGTGCCATCACGGGACAGGTGTCTTCACCCCTCCACTTT
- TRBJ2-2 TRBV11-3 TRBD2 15 CASSLVGGAAGELFF TGTGCCAGCAGCTTAGTCGGGGGGGCTGCCGGGGAGCTGTTTTTT
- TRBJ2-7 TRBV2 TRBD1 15 CASRVTPGQIYEQYF TGTGCCAGCAGAGTAACGCCGGGACAGATCTACGAGCAGTACTTC